This T cell receptor beta chain was identified during a study of T cells after yellow fever vaccination. TCRdb fed the 5' RACE reads into MiXCR, producing one record per CDR3 protein. The repertoire consists of 300,000 to 400,000 distinct CDR3 sequences, with 12% occurring once and the leading ten covering approximately 3.3%. This clonotype was seen ten or more times. This CDR3 is built from 15 residues. Germline V lookup: CDR1 DFQATT, CDR2 SNEGSKA (reference sequence). V was clipped by 0 bases and J by 6 bases; unmatched bases: 11. The sequence was collected from a man aged 18 to 30 who received the YFV17D yellow fever vaccine. The V call is TRBV20-1, the J call TRBJ2-7; 7 bases map to TRBD1. Sequences were derived from CD4+ T cells sorted from PBMCs, sampled 15 days after the yellow fever booster vaccination. CDR3 residues: CSARDLGQPAREQYF. The DNA of the CDR3 is TGCAGTGCTAGAGATCTGGGACAGCCGGCCCGCGAGCAGTACTTC.